This T cell receptor beta chain was captured by sequencing in a study of brain metastases from non-small cell lung cancer. The assay was immunoSEQ multiplex PCR, and TCRdb's table has in-frame clones only and misses some. The sample includes around 1,500 clones, roughly four fifths seen only once; the top ten take roughly 9.4%. This CDR3 is 12 amino acids long. Trimming removed 3 bases at V and 10 bases at J, with 10 bases between. Germline V gene sequence: CDR1 MNHEY, CDR2 SMNVEV (reference sequence). This sequence joins TRBV27 and TRBJ2-1, with unresolved D. This clonotype was sampled from a donor older than 35 with non-small cell lung cancer. Source material: tumor-adjacent normal tissue. The DNA of the CDR3 is TGTGCCAGCAGTTTCACCCCCAGGGAGCAGTTCTTC. Translation: CASSFTPREQFF.